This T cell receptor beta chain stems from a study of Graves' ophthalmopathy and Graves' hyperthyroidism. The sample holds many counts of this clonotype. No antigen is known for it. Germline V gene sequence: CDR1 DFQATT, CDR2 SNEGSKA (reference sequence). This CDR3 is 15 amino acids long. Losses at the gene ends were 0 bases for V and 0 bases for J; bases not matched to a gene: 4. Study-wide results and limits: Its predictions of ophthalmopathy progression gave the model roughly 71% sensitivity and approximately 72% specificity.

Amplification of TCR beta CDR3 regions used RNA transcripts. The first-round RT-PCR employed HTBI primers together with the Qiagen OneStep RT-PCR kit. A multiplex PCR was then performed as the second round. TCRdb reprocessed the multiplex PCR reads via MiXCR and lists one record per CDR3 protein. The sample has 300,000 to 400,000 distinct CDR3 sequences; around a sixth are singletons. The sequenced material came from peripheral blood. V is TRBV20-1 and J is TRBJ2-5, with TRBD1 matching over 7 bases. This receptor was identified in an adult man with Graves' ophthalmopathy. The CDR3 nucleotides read TGCAGTGCTAGAGATTCCAGGGGGTACCAAGAGACCCAGTACTTC. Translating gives CSARDSRGYQETQYF.